A single T cell receptor (beta chain) is shown here with its context. The antigen is unknown. The sample comes from a study of PD-1 blockade in classical Hodgkin lymphoma. Some clones are missing from TCRdb's copy, which holds only in-frame ones; the method was immunoSEQ multiplex PCR. Altogether about 20,000 clones are present, about 80% being singletons, with the ten largest covering approximately 7%. Overall study findings and caveats: The authors excluded patients who started nivolumab under 1 year after ASCT. Newly diagnosed patients reportedly had lower baseline TCR diversity than healthy donors.

The ends lost 2 bases at V and 6 bases at J; junction bases unmatched: 22. The germline V gene encodes CDR1 MNHEY and CDR2 SMNVEV (reference sequence). The CDR3 is 20 amino acids. Time point noted: cycle 4 day 1 (C4D1), after 6 weeks of nivolumab. After autologous stem cell transplantation all patients relapsed, and prior brentuximab vedotin exposure differed between cohorts. The chain carries TRBV27 and TRBJ2-7, with TRBD2 matching over 10 bases. The receptor's source is a human donor with classical Hodgkin lymphoma. The sample here was peripheral blood mononuclear cells (PBMCs), taken before the fourth cycle of nivolumab. The CDR3 bases are TGTGCCAGCAGTTTAGGTTCTATCGTGTCTAGCGGGAGCTGGCGCCGCGAGCAGTACTTC. Translated: CASSLGSIVSSGSWRREQYF.